This T cell receptor (beta chain) was sequenced for a study of graft-versus-host responses after intestinal transplantation. Study at large: The whole recipient group had anti-thymocyte globulin induction followed by tacrolimus and steroids for around 3 years.

Notes on the study in general: High graft-versus-host to host-versus-graft clonal ratios were found in allografts of patients who had graft-donor T cell macrochimerism. GvH clones detected in recipient marrow included some appearing first in ileum or blood.

This CDR3 region has 15 residues. The germline CDR1 and CDR2 sequences are SGHRS and YFSETQ. After removal of 4 bases from V and 3 bases from J, the junction contained 6 bases not matched to a gene. Assay used: immunoSEQ multiplex PCR; TCRdb lists only in-frame clones, some missing. This sample has 4,500 to 6,500 clones, with roughly 25% found just once. The specimen was alloreactive CD4+ T cells from a mixed lymphocyte reaction culture, collected before transplantation. Stated subset: CFSE-low proliferating T cells sorted from roughly six-day pre-transplant mixed lymphocyte reaction (GvH or HvG direction). The sequence was obtained from a human patient who was an organ donor for intestinal transplantation. The chain carries TRBV5-1 and TRBJ1-4; 7 nucleotides align to TRBD1. CDR3 residues: CASSLTGAANEKLFF. The CDR3, as DNA: TGCGCCAGCAGCCTCACAGGGGCGGCTAATGAAAAACTGTTTTTT.